Presented here are 17 T cell receptor beta chains from one specimen sequenced in a study of blood T cell repertoires in COVID-19. The repertoire was sequenced with immunoSEQ multiplex PCR; TCRdb's copy has only in-frame clones and lacks some. The sample contains hundreds of thousands of clones, roughly nine tenths of which appear only once. The material sequenced was peripheral blood. The receptor set was obtained from a man between 60 and 75 years old who had recovered from COVID-19.

The gene calls are TRBV5-1 and TRBJ2-3; 8 bases are shared with TRBD1. Germline loops: CDR1 SGHRS, CDR2 YFSETQ. V shed 3 bases, J shed 5 bases, and the junction held 5 bases outside the gene matches. This CDR3 is built from 14 residues. CDR3 sequence (DNA): TGCGCCAGCAGCTACGGACAGGGCCAAGATACGCAGTATTTT. Translated: CASSYGQGQDTQYF.

The chain is built from TRBV6-5 and TRBJ1-2, with TRBD1 matching 8 bases. This CDR3 is built from 13 residues. Trimming cost V 11 bases and J 2 bases; bases outside gene matches: 7. CDR1 and CDR2 from the germline V gene are MNHEY and SVGAGI. The CDR3, as DNA: TGTGCCGGACGAGACAGGGGAAACTATGGCTACACCTTC. Translation gives CAGRDRGNYGYTF.

This clone was detected only once. The chain uses TRBV5-6 and TRBJ2-7, with D possibly being TRBD1 (5 bases). Germline V lookup: CDR1 SGHDT, CDR2 YYEEEE. The germline V and J ends were trimmed by 3 bases and 4 bases, with 23 bases remaining between them. The CDR3 totals 17 residues. The CDR3 reads CASSSVPFAGYRYEQYF. DNA of the CDR3: TGTGCCAGCAGCTCGGTGCCTTTCGCAGGGTATAGGTACGAGCAGTACTTC.

This clone was counted a single time. The chain uses TRBV30 and TRBJ1-3; D is possibly TRBD1 (6 bases). This CDR3 is 16 amino acids long. Germline V gives CDR1 GTSNPN, CDR2 SVGIG (reference sequence). Trimming removed 7 bases at V and 0 bases at J, with 19 bases between. DNA for the CDR3: TGTGCCTCCATACCATCGACAGGATACTCTGGAAACACCATATATTTT. Amino acid sequence: CASIPSTGYSGNTIYF.

The table lists this clone with many counts. This sequence joins TRBV7-2 and TRBJ2-7; the match to TRBD2 covers 9 bases. The germline gives CDR1 SGHTA, CDR2 FQGNSA. This CDR3 contains 17 residues. V shed 5 bases and J 2 bases; nucleotides not matched to a gene: 13. CDR3 DNA: TGTGCCAGCAGCCTTTCCGGGGTAGCGGGGGACCCCTACGAGCAGTACTTC. As protein: CASSLSGVAGDPYEQYF.

J is TRBJ2-5 and V is TRBV6-5, with D uncertain. V was pared by 6 bases and J by 5 bases, with 13 bases between. Germline V gene sequence: CDR1 MNHEY, CDR2 SVGAGI. The CDR3 totals 13 residues. DNA of the CDR3: TGTGCCAGCAGCTCTTCTCGCCGGGAGACCCAGTACTTC. This sequence encodes CASSSSRRETQYF.

In this sample, this clone turned up once. The V gene is TRBV25-1, the J gene TRBJ1-1; D not certain. Germline V gives CDR1 MGHDK, CDR2 SYGVNS. The CDR3 consists of 14 residues. Between the trimmed V and J ends, which lost 0 bases and 11 bases, there was a span of 16 bases. CDR3 region: CASSEYMWGWRAFF. CDR3 nucleotides: TGTGCCAGCAGTGAATATATGTGGGGATGGAGGGCTTTCTTT.

The chain carries TRBV5-6 and TRBJ2-2, with TRBD2 as a possible D gene (5 bases). The CDR3 spans 16 residues. Per germline, CDR1 SGHDT and CDR2 YYEEEE. The V end was cut by 1 base, the J end by 0 bases, with 10 bases between. Written as DNA, the CDR3 is TGTGCCAGCAGCTTGTTAGGGAGTCCGAACACCGGGGAGCTGTTTTTT. Its protein is CASSLLGSPNTGELFF.

The genes are TRBV29-1 and TRBJ1-2, with 9 bases that match TRBD1. The junction had 19 bases not matched to a gene; V was cut back by 6 bases and J by 8 bases. The germline gives CDR1 SQVTM, CDR2 ANQGSEA. The CDR3 consists of 16 residues. The CDR3 nucleotides are TGCAGCGTGGACCCGACTAGGGGGACAGGGAGGTACGGCTACACCTTC. This codes for CSVDPTRGTGRYGYTF.

The chain recombines TRBV2 with TRBJ1-3, with TRBD1 identical over 7 bases. Germline assignment: CDR1 SNHLY and CDR2 FYNNEI. Trimming took 6 bases from V and 4 from J; bases not matched to a gene: 9. The CDR3 has 15 amino acids. CDR3 DNA sequence: TGTGCCAGCAGACTTGAAGGGGGCCCAGGAAACACCATATATTTT. It translates to CASRLEGGPGNTIYF.

V gene TRBV24-1 combines with J gene TRBJ2-5; TRBD2 might be the D (6 bases). The V end lost 6 bases, the J end lost 5 bases, and 15 bases lay between the germline ends. The CDR3 is 14 residues long. Germline loops: CDR1 KGHDR, CDR2 SFDVKD. CDR3 sequence (DNA): TGTGCCACCAGTCCAGGAGGGGCGAGCGAGACCCAGTACTTC. It encodes CATSPGGASETQYF.

The chain uses TRBV10-3 and TRBJ1-5; maybe TRBD1 (5 bases). The CDR3 contains 13 residues. Trimming removed 4 bases from V and 4 bases from J, with 8 bases in between. Germline CDR1 ENHRY, CDR2 SYGVKD. The DNA of the CDR3 is TGTGCCATCAGTGCAGGGAAAAATCAGCCCCAGCATTTT. Amino acids: CAISAGKNQPQHF.

The chain employs TRBV2 and TRBJ1-1; perhaps TRBD1 as D (5 bases). Germline-derived CDR1 and CDR2 are SNHLY and FYNNEI. V was pared by 7 bases and J by 13 bases, with 19 bases between. This CDR3 comprises 12 residues. The CDR3 here is CASTLGMGEGFF. The CDR3 nucleotides are TGTGCCAGCACCCTGGGCATGGGGGAGGGTTTCTTT.

The chain has TRBV9 and TRBJ1-1; D is uncertain. Germline V CDR1 and CDR2: SGDLS, YYNGEE. This CDR3 spans 15 amino acids. V was shortened by 0 bases and J by 0 bases, with 9 bases between the two germline ends. CDR3 sequence reads: CASSVAGYMNTEAFF. CDR3 DNA: TGTGCCAGCAGCGTAGCAGGATACATGAACACTGAAGCTTTCTTT.

This clone has a single count. The V and J genes are TRBV7-9 and TRBJ2-2, with D hard to call. Per the germline V gene, CDR1 is SEHNR and CDR2 is FQNEAQ (reference sequence). V lost 4 bases to trimming and J lost 6 bases, with 12 bases between them. The CDR3 is 14 residues long. CDR3 in amino acids: CASSWSDGSGELFF. For the CDR3, the DNA is TGTGCCAGCAGCTGGAGCGATGGATCCGGGGAGCTGTTTTTT.

This sequence joins TRBV5-1 and TRBJ1-6; 10 bases align to TRBD1. The CDR3 spans 16 residues. The V and J ends lost 3 bases and 7 bases, in that order; junction bases with no gene match: 7. CDR1 and CDR2 from the germline V gene are SGHRS and YFSETQ. The CDR3 DNA reads as TGCGCCAGCAGCTACAACGCGGGACAGGGGAATTCACCCCTCCACTTT. This encodes CASSYNAGQGNSPLHF.

The sample holds a few counts of this clone. This chain connects TRBV6-5 to TRBJ1-2, with 8 bases aligning to TRBD1. Germline CDR1 MNHEY, CDR2 SVGAGI. This CDR3 contains 13 residues. Losses at the gene ends were 5 bases for V and 7 bases for J; bases not matched to a gene: 6. In nucleotides, the CDR3 is TGTGCCAGCAGTCGGCAGGGGGCGGGTGGCTACACCTTC. This encodes CASSRQGAGGYTF.